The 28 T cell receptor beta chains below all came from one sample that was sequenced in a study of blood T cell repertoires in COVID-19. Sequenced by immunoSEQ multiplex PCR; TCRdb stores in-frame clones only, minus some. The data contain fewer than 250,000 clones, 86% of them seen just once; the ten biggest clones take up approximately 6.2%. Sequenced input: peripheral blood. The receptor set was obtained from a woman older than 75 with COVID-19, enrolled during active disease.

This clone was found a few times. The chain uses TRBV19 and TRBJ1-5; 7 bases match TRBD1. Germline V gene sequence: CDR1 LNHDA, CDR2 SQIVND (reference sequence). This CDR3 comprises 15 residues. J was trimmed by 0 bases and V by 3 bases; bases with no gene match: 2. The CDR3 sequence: CASSIGTASNQPQHF. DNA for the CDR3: TGTGCCAGTAGTATCGGGACAGCTAGCAATCAGCCCCAGCATTTT.

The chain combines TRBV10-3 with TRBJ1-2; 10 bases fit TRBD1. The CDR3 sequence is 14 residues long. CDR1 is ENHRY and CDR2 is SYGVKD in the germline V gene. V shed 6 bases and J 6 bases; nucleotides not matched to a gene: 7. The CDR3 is CAISGQGEKDGYTF. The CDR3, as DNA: TGTGCCATCAGCGGACAGGGGGAAAAGGATGGCTACACCTTC.

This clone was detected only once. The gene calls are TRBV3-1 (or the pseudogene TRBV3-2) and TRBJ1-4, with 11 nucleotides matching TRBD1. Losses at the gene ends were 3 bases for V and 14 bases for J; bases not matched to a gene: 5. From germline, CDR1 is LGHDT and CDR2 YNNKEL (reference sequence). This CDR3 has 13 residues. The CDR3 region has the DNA TGTGCCAGCAGCCAGAGGACAGGGGGCCAGCTGTTTTTT. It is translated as CASSQRTGGQLFF.

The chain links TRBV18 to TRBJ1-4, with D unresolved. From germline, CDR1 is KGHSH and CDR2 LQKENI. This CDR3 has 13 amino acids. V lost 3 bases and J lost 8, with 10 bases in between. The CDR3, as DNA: TGTGCCAGCTCACCGCACGAGGGAGAAAAACTGTTTTTT. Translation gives CASSPHEGEKLFF.

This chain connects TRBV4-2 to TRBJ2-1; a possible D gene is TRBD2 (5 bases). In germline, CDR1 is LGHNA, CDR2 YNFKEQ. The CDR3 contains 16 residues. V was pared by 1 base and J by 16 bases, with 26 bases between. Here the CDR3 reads CASSQVLGGSGSKIFF. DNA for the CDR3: TGTGCCAGCAGCCAAGTGCTCGGTGGAAGCGGATCGAAGATTTTCTTC.

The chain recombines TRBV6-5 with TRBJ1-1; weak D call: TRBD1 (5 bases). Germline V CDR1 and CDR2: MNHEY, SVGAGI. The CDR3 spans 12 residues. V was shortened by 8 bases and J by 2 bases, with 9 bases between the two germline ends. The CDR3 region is CASRQGNTEAFF. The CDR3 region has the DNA TGTGCCAGCCGGCAGGGAAACACTGAAGCTTTCTTT.

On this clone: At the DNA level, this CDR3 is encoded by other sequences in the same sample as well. CDR3 loop: CASSPAGYSGNTIYF. CDR3 nucleotides: TGTGCCAGCAGCCCGGCGGGATACTCTGGAAACACCATATATTTT. The chain uses TRBV9 and TRBJ1-3; no definite D call. V lost 4 bases and J lost 0, with 11 bases in between. The CDR3 consists of 15 residues. CDR1 SGDLS and CDR2 YYNGEE come from the germline V gene. Filled out from reference TRBV9 and TRBJ1-3, the complete variable domain reads DSGVTQTPKHLITATGQRVTLRCSPRSGDLSVYWYQQSLDQGLQFLIQYYNGEERAKGNILERFSAQQFPDLHSELNLSSLELGDSALYFCASSPAGYSGNTIYFGEGSWLTVV.

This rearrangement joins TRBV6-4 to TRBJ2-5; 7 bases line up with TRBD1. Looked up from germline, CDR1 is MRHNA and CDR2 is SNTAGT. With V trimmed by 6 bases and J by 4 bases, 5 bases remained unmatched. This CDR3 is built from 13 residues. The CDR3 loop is CASSRNRGETQYF. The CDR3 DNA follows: TGTGCCAGCAGCAGGAACAGGGGAGAGACCCAGTACTTC.

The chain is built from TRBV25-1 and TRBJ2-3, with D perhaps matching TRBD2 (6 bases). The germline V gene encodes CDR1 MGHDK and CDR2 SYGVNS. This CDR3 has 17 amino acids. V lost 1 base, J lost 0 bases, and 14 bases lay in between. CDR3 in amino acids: CASSEFSPRGSTDTQYF. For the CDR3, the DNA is TGTGCCAGCAGTGAATTCTCCCCCCGGGGGAGCACAGATACGCAGTATTTT.

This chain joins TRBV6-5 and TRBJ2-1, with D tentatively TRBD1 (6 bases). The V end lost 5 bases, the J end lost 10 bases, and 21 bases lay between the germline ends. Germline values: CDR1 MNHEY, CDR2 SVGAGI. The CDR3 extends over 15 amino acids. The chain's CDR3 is CASSRQGRLNEEQFF. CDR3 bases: TGTGCCAGCAGTAGGCAGGGGCGTTTAAACGAGGAGCAGTTCTTC.

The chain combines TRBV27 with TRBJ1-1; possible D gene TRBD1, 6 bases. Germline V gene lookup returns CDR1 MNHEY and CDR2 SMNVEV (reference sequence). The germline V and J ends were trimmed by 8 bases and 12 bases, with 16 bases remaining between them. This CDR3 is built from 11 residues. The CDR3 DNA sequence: TGTGCCAGCGAGCGGGGGGGGCGAACTTTCTTT. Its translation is CASERGGRTFF.

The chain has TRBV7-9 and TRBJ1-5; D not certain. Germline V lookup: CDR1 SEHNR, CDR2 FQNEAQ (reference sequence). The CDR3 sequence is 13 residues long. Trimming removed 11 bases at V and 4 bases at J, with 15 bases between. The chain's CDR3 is CAVREGQNQPQHF. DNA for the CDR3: TGTGCCGTCCGGGAGGGTCAGAATCAGCCCCAGCATTTT.

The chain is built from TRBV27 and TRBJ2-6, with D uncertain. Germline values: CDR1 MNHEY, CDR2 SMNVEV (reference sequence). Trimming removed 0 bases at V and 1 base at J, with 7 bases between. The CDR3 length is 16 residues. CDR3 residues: CASSLSVPSGANVLTF. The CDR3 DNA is TGTGCCAGCAGTTTATCTGTTCCATCTGGGGCCAACGTCCTGACTTTC.

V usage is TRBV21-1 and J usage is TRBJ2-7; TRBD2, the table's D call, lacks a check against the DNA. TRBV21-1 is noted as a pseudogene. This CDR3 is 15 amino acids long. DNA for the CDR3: TGTGCCAGCAGCATGGGATTCCACGGGGGAAGCGAGCAGTACGTC. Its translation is CASSMGFHGGSEQYV.

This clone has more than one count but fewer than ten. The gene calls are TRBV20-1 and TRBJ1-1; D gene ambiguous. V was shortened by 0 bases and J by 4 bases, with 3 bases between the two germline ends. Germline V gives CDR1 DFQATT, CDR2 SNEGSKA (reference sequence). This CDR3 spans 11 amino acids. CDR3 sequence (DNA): TGCAGTGCTAGAGAACTCACTGAAGCTTTCTTT. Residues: CSARELTEAFF.

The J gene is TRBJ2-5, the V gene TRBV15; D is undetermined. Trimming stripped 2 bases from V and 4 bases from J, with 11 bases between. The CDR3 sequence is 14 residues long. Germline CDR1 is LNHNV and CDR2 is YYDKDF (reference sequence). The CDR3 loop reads CATSRLSLRETQYF. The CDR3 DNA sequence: TGTGCCACCAGCAGACTATCCTTACGAGAGACCCAGTACTTC.

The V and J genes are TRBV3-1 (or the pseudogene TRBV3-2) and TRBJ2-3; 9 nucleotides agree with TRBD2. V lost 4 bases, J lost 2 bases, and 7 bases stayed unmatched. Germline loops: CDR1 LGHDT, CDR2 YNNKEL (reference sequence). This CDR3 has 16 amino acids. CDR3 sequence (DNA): TGTGCCAGCAGCCCTGGGGTAGCGGGGGCCACAGATACGCAGTATTTT. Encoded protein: CASSPGVAGATDTQYF.

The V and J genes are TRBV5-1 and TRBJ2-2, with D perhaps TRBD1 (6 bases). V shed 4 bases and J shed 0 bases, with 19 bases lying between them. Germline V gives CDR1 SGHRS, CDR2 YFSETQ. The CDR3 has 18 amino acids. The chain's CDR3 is CASSPRPSDRTNTGELFF. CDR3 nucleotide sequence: TGCGCCAGCAGCCCTCGTCCCTCTGACAGGACGAACACCGGGGAGCTGTTTTTT.

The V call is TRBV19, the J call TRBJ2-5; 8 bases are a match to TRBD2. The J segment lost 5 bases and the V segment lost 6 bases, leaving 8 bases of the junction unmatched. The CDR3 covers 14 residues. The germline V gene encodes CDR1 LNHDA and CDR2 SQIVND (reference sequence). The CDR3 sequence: CASSPGGGTETQYF. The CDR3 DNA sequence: TGTGCCAGTAGCCCGGGAGGGGGGACGGAGACCCAGTACTTC.

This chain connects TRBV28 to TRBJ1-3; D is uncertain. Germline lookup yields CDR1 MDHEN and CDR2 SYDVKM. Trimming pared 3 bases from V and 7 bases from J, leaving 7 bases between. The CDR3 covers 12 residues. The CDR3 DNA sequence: TGTGCCAGCAGTTTGAAAGCGAACACCATATATTTT. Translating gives CASSLKANTIYF.

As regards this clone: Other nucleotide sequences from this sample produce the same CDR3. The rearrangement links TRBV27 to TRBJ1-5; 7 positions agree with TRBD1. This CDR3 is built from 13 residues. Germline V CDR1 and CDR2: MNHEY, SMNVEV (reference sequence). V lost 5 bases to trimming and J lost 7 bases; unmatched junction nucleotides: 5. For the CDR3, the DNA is TGTGCCAGCAGTCTGGACAGGCAGCAGCCCCAGCATTTT. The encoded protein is CASSLDRQQPQHF.

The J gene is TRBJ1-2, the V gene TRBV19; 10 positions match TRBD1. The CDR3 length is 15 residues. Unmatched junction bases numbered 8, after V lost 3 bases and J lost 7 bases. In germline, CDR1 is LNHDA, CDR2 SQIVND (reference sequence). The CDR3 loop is CASSIPGTGESGYTF. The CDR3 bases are TGTGCCAGTAGTATCCCCGGGACAGGGGAGAGTGGCTACACCTTC.

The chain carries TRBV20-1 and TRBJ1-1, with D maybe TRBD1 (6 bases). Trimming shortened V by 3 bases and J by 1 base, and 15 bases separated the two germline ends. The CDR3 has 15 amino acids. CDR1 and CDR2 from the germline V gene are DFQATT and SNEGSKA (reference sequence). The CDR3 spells CSASLAGARNTEAFF. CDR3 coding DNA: TGCAGTGCTAGTTTGGCGGGGGCTAGGAACACTGAAGCTTTCTTT.

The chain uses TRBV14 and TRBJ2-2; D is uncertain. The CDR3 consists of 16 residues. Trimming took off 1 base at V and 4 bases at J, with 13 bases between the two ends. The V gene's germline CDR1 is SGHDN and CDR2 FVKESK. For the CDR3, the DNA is TGTGCCAGCAGCCAAGTTGGGCCTCCTGTCACCGGGGAGCTGTTTTTT. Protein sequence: CASSQVGPPVTGELFF.

Here the CDR3 DNA reads TGTGCCAGTAGTATATCGGTCAGGGGATTCGATCAGCCCCAGCATTTT. Protein product: CASSISVRGFDQPQHF. This chain joins TRBV19 and TRBJ1-5; possible D gene TRBD1, 6 bases. CDR1 LNHDA and CDR2 SQIVND come from the germline V gene (reference sequence). The CDR3 consists of 16 residues. Trimming removed 2 bases from V and 5 bases from J, with 16 bases in between. Supplemented by reference TRBV19 and TRBJ1-5, the full variable domain reads DGGITQSPKYLFRKEGQNVTLSCEQNLNHDAMYWYRQDPGQGLRLIYYSQIVNDFQKGDIAEGYSVSREKKESFPLTVTSAQKNPTAFYLCASSISVRGFDQPQHFGDGTRLSIL.

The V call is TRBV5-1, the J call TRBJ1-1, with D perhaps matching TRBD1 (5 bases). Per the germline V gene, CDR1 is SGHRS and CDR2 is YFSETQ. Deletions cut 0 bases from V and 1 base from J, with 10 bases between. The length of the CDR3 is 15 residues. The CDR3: CASSLDRRGNTEAFF. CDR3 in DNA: TGCGCCAGCAGCTTGGACAGGCGGGGGAACACTGAAGCTTTCTTT. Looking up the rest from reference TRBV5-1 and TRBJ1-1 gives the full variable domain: KAGVTQTPRYLIKTRGQQVTLSCSPISGHRSVSWYQQTPGQGLQFLFEYFSETQRNKGNFPGRFSGRQFSNSRSEMNVSTLELGDSALYLCASSLDRRGNTEAFFGQGTRLTVV.

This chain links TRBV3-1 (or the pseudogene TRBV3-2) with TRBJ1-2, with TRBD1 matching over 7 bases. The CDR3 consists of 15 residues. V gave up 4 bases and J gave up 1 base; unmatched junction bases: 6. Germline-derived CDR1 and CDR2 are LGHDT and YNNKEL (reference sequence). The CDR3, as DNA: TGTGCCAGCAGCCGTCGCTCAGGGGGTAACTATGGCTACACCTTC. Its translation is CASSRRSGGNYGYTF.

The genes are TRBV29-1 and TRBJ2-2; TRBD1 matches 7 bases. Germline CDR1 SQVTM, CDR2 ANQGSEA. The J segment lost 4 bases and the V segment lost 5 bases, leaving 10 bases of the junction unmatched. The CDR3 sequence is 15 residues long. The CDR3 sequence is CSVITGTAPTGELFF. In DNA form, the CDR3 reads TGCAGCGTTATCACCGGGACAGCCCCCACCGGGGAGCTGTTTTTT.